This T cell receptor (beta chain) was captured by sequencing in a study of blood T cell repertoires in COVID-19. Only in-frame clones appear in the TCRdb table, and some are missing; sequencing was by immunoSEQ multiplex PCR. This table holds approximately 67,000 clones, approximately 79% found once. Per the germline V gene, CDR1 is SGHRS and CDR2 is YFSETQ. Trimming took 2 bases from V and 7 from J; bases not matched to a gene: 9. The CDR3 loop spans 15 amino acids. V usage is TRBV5-1 and J usage is TRBJ2-1; TRBD2 matches at 7 bases. This TCR derives from a man in his 60s with acute or convalescent COVID-19. Specimen: peripheral blood. For the CDR3, the DNA is TGCGCCAGCAGCTTAAGTGGGGGGGAGTCGAATGAGCAGTTCTTC. This gives the protein CASSLSGGESNEQFF.